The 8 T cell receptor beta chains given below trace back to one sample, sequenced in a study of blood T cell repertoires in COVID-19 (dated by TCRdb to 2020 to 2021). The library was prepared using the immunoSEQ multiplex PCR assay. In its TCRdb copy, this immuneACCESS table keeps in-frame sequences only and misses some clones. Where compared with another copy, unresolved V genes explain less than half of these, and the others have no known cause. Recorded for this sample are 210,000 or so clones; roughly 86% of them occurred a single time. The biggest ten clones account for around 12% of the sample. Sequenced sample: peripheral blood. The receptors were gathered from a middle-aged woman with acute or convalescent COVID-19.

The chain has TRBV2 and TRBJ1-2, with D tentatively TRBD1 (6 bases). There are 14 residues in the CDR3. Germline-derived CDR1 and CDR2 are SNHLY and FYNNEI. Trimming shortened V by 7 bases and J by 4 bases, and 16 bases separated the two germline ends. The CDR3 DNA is TGTGCCAGCAACCCCCGGGGGGGGCTCTATGGCTACACCTTC. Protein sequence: CASNPRGGLYGYTF.

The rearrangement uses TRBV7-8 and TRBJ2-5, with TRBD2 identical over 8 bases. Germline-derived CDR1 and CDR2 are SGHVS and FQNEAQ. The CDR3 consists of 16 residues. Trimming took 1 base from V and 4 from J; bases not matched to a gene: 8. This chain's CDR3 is CASSLDGTSSRETQYF. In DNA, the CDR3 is TGTGCCAGCAGCTTAGACGGGACTAGTTCACGAGAGACCCAGTACTTC.

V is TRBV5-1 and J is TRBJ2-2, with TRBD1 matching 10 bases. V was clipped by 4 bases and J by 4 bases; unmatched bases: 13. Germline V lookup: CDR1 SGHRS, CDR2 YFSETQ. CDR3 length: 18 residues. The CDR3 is CASSPGQGFSGATGELFF. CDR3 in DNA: TGCGCCAGCAGCCCGGGACAGGGGTTTAGTGGGGCCACCGGGGAGCTGTTTTTT.

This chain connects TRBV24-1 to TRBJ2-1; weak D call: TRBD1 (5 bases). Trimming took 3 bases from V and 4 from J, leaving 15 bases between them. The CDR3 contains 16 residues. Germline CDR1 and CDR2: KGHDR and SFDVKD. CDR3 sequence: CATSDPTGFPYNEQFF. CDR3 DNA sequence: TGTGCCACCAGTGATCCCACAGGTTTTCCTTACAATGAGCAGTTCTTC.

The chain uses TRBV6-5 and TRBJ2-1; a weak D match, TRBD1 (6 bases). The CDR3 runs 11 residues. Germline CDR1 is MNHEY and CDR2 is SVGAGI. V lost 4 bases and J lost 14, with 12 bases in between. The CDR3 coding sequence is TGTGCCAGCAGTTGGGGGCCTTTCAAGTTCTTC. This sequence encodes CASSWGPFKFF.

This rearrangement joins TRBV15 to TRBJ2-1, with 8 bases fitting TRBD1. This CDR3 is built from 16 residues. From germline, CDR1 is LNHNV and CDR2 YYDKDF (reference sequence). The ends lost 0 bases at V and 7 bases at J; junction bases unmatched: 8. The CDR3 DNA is TGTGCCACCAGCAGAGACACAGGGGGAAACGGGAATGAGCAGTTCTTC. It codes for CATSRDTGGNGNEQFF.

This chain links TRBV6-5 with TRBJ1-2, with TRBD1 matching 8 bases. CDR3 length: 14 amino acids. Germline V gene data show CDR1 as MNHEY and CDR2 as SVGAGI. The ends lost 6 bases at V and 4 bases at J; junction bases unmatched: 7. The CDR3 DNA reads TGTGCCAGCAGACCGACAGGGGAAACCTATGGCTACACCTTC. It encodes CASRPTGETYGYTF.

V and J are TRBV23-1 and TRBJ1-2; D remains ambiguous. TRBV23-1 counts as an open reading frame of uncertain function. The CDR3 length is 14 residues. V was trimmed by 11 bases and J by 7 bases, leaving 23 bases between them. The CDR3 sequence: CAALSAAVALGYTF. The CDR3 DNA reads TGCGCCGCCCTATCCGCGGCAGTGGCCCTTGGCTACACCTTC.